The present TCR beta chain was sequenced within a study of cytomegalovirus exposure and HLA in healthy donors. Primers included in the PCR were 60 Vbeta and 13 Jbeta primers. The data were produced by immunoSEQ multiplex PCR, yet TCRdb's version contains in-frame clones alone and is incomplete. The sample comprises tens of thousands of clones, approximately 70% of which are singletons, and 12% to 15% rests with the top ten. Study-wide points: The likely explanation for a cluster of highly shared sequence variants was sequencing artifact. Immune exposure was documented only through CMV serostatus. Reports credit the classifier with highly specific, highly sensitive diagnosis of cytomegalovirus status. Associated with cytomegalovirus, according to the listing, were 170 or so TCR beta chains.

Germline V gene data show CDR1 as LGHNA and CDR2 as YSLEER. Losses at the gene ends were 0 bases for V and 4 bases for J; bases not matched to a gene: 7. The CDR3 is 17 amino acids. Details on this clone: Its antigen is currently unknown.

The sample was PBMCs. The source is a male donor in good health and CMV-seropositive. V and J are TRBV4-3 and TRBJ2-1, with 9 bases lining up with TRBD1. CDR3 in amino acids: CASSQDRSTGGYNEQFF. The DNA of the CDR3 is TGCGCCAGCAGCCAAGATCGTTCGACAGGGGGGTACAATGAGCAGTTCTTC.